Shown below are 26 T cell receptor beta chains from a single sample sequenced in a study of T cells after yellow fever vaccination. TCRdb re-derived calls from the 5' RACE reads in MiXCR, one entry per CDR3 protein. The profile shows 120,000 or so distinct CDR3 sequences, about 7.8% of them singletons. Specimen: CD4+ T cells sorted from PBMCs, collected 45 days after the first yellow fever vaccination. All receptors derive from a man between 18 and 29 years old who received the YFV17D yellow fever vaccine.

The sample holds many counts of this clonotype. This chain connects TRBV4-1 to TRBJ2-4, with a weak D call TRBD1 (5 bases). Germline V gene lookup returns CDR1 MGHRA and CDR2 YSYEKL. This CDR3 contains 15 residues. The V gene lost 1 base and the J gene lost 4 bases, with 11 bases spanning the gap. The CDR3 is CASSQGQGMKNIQYF. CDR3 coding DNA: TGCGCCAGCAGCCAAGGTCAGGGAATGAAAAACATTCAGTACTTC.

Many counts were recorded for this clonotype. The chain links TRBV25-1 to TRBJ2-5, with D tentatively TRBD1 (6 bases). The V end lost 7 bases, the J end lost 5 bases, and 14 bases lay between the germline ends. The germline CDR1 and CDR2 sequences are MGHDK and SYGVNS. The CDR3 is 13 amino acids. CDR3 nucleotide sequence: TGTGCCAGCACCCCCACAGGGAAGGAGACCCAGTACTTC. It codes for CASTPTGKETQYF.

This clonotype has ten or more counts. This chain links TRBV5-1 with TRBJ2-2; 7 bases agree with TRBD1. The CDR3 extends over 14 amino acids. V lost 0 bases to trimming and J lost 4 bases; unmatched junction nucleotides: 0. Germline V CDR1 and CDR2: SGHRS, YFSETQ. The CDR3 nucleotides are TGCGCCAGCAGCTTGGGACAGGGCACCGGGGAGCTGTTTTTT. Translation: CASSLGQGTGELFF.

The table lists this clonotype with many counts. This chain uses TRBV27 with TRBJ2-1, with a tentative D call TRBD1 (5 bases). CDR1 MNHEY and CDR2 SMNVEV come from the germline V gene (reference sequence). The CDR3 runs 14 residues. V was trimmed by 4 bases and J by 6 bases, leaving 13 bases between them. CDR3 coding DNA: TGTGCCAGCAGTTCGGTGACAGCCTCCAATGAGCAGTTCTTC. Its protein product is CASSSVTASNEQFF.

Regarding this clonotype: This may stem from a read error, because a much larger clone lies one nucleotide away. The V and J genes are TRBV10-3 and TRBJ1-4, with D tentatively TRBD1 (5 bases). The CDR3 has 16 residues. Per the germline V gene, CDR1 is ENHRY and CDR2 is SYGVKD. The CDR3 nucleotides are TGTGTCATCAGTGAATTCGGGGGTACAACTAATGAAAAACTGTTTTTT. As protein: CVISEFGGTTNEKLFF.

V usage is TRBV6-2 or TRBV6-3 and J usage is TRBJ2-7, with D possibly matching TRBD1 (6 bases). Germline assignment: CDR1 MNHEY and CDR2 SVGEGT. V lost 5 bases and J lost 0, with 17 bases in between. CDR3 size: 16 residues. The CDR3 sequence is CASSPRRGITSYEQYF. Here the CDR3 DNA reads TGTGCCAGCAGTCCCCGCAGGGGTATCACCTCCTACGAGCAGTACTTC.

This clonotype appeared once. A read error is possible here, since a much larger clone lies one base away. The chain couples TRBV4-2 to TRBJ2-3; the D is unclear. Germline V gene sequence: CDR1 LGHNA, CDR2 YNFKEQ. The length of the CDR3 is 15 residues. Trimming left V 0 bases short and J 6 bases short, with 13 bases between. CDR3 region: CASSQDQLVFDTQYF. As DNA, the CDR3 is TGTGCCAGCAGCCAAGATCAGCTAGTCTTCGATACGCAGTATTTT.

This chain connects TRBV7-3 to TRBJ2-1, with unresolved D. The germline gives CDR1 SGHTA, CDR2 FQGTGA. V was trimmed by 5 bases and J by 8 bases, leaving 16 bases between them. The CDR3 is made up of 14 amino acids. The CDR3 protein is CASSPRTRPHEQFF. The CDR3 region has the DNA TGTGCCAGCAGCCCACGGACCCGGCCCCATGAGCAGTTCTTC.

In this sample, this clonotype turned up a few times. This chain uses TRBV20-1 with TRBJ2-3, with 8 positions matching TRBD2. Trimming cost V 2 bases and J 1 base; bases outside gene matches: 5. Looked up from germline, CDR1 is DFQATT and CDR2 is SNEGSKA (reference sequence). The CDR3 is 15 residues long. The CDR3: CSARSTSGRTDTQYF. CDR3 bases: TGCAGTGCTAGAAGTACTAGCGGTCGCACAGATACGCAGTATTTT.

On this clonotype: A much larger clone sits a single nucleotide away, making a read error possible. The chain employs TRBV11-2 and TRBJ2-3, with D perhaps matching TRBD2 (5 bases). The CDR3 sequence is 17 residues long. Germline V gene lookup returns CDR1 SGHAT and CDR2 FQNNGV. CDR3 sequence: CTSSPAWGALLTDTRYF. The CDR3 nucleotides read TGTACCAGCAGCCCGGCATGGGGAGCACTTTTAACAGATACGCGGTATTTT.

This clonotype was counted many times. CDR3 protein: CSVEDSRGVTEAFF. The CDR3 region has the DNA TGCAGCGTTGAAGATTCCAGGGGGGTGACTGAAGCTTTCTTT. The chain uses TRBV29-1 and TRBJ1-1; 7 nucleotides match TRBD1. Germline V CDR1 and CDR2: SQVTM, ANQGSEA. The CDR3 contains 14 residues. V was clipped by 0 bases and J by 5 bases; unmatched bases: 6. Together with reference TRBV29-1 and TRBJ1-1, the CDR3 gives the full variable domain: SAVISQKPSRDICQRGTSLTIQCQVDSQVTMMFWYRQQPGQSLTLIATANQGSEATYESGFVIDKFPISRPNLTFSTLTVSNMSPEDSSIYLCSVEDSRGVTEAFFGQGTRLTVV.

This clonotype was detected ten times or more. CDR3 protein: CASSQIQAPETQYF. The CDR3 bases are TGCGCCAGCAGTCAGATACAGGCCCCAGAGACCCAGTACTTC. The chain employs TRBV5-1 and TRBJ2-5; weak D call: TRBD1 (5 bases). CDR1 SGHRS and CDR2 YFSETQ come from the germline V gene. This CDR3 comprises 14 residues. Trimming pared 5 bases from V and 4 bases from J, leaving 15 bases between.

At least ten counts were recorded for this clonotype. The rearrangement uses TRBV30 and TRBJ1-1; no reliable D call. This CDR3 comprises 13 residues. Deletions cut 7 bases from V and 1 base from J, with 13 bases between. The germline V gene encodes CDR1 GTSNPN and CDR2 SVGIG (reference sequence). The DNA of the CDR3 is TGTGCCTCCACCAGTCACCCGAACACTGAAGCTTTCTTT. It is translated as CASTSHPNTEAFF.

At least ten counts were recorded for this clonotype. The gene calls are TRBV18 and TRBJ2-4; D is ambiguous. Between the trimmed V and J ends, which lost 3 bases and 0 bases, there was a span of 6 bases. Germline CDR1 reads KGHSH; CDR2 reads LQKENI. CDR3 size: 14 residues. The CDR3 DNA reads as TGTGCCAGCTCACCCCAGTTAGCCAAAAACATTCAGTACTTC. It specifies CASSPQLAKNIQYF.

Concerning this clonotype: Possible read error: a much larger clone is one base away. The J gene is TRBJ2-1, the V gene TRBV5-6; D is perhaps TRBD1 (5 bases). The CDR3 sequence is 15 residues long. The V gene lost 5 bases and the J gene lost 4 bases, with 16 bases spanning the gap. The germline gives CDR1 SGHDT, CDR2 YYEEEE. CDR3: CASSRAGWRYNEQFF. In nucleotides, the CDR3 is TGTGCCAGCAGTAGGGCAGGGTGGCGGTACAATGAGCAGTTCTTC.

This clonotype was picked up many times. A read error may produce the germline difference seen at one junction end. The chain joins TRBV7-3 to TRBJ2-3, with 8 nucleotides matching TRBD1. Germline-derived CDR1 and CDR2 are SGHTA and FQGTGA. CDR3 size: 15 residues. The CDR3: CASSRAGGQESFPDF. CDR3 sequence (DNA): TGTGCCAGCAGCCGAGCTGGGGGACAGGAATCCTTCCCAGACTTT. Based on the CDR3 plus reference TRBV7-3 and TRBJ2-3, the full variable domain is GAGVSQTPSNKVTEKGKYVELRCDPISGHTALYWYRQSLGQGPEFLIYFQGTGAADDSGLPNDRFFAVRPEGSVSTLKIQRTERGDSAVYLCASSRAGGQESFPDFGPGTRLTVL.

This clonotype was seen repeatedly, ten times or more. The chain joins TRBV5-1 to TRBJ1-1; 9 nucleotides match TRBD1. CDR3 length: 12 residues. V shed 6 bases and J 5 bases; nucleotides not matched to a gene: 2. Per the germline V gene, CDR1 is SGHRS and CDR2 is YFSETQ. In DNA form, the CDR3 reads TGCGCCAGCACGGACAGGGGAACTGAAGCTTTCTTT. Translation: CASTDRGTEAFF.

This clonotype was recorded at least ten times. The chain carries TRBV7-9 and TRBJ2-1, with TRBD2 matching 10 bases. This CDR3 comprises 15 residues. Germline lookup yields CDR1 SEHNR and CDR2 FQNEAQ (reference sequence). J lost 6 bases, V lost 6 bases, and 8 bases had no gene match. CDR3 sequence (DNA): TGTGCCAGCAGACTTAGCGGGGGGTCCGGCAATGAGCAGTTCTTC. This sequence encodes CASRLSGGSGNEQFF.

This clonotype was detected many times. The CDR3 spells CASRPPPGLNTEAFF. In DNA, the CDR3 is TGTGCCAGCAGGCCGCCCCCGGGTTTGAACACTGAAGCTTTCTTT. This sequence joins TRBV11-2 and TRBJ1-1; D not resolved. Trimming stripped 6 bases from V and 0 bases from J, with 14 bases between. This CDR3 is built from 15 residues. Germline values: CDR1 SGHAT, CDR2 FQNNGV.

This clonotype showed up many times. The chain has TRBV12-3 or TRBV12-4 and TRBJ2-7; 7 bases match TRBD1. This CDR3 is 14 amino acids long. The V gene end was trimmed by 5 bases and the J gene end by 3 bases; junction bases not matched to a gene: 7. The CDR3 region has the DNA TGTGCCAGCAGTCCCAGACAGGGTCTCTACGAGCAGTACTTC. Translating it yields CASSPRQGLYEQYF.

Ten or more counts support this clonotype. The chain's CDR3 is CASSFSQEWDRLGEYEQYF. CDR3 sequence (DNA): TGTGCCAGCAGCTTCTCGCAAGAGTGGGACAGGCTGGGCGAATACGAGCAGTACTTC. This chain connects TRBV11-1 to TRBJ2-7; TRBD1 aligns across 8 bases. The CDR3 has 19 residues. Germline V gives CDR1 SGHAT, CDR2 FQDESV (reference sequence). V shed 3 bases, J shed 4 bases, and the junction held 20 bases outside the gene matches.

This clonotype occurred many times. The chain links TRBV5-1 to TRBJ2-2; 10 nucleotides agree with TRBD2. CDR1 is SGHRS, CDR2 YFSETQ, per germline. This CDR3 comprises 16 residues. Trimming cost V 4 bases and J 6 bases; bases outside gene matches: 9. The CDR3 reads CASSMAGTSAAGELFF. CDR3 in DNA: TGCGCCAGCAGCATGGCTGGGACTAGCGCGGCCGGGGAGCTGTTTTTT.

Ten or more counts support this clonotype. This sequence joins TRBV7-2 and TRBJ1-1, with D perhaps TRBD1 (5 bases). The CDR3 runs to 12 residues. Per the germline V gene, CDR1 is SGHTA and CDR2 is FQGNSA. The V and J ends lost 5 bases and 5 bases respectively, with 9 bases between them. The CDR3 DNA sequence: TGTGCCAGCAGCATGAGGGGTACTGAAGCTTTCTTT. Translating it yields CASSMRGTEAFF.

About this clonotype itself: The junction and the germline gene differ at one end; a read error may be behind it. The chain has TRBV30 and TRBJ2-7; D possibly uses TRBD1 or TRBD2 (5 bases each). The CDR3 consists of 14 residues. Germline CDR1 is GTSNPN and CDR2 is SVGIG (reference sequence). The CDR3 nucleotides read TGTGCCGGGAGACCGGTGGGGCCGAGCAACGAGCAGTACTTC. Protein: CAGRPVGPSNEQYF. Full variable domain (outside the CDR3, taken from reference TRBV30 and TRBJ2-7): SQTIHQWPATLVQPVGSPLSLECTVEGTSNPNLYWYRQAAGRGLQLLFYSVGIGQISSEVPQNLSASRPQDRQFILSSKKLLLSDSGFYLCAGRPVGPSNEQYFGPGTRLTVT.

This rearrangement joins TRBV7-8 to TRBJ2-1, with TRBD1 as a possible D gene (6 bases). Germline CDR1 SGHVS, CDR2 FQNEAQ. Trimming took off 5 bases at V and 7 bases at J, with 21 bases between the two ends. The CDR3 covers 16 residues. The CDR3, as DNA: TGTGCCAGCAGCCCGAGAGACAGGCCTTATGGTAATGAGCAGTTCTTC. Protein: CASSPRDRPYGNEQFF.

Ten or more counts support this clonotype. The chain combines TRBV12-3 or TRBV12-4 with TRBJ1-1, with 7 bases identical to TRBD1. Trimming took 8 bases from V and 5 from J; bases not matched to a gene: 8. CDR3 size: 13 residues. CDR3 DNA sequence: TGTGCCAGCCACAACAGGGGTAGGACTGAAGCTTTCTTT. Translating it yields CASHNRGRTEAFF.